This T cell receptor beta chain originates from a study of T cell responses to AZD1222 COVID-19 vaccine. The CDR3 sequence is 16 residues long. Germline V gene lookup returns CDR1 MNHEY and CDR2 SMNVEV (reference sequence). With V trimmed by 2 bases and J by 2 bases, 3 bases remained unmatched. For this clone: Its matching antigen is unknown.

Broader study findings: Spike-specific TCR breadth and depth went up after people got two AZD1222 doses. Reportedly, nearly half of unique spike TCRs recognized epitopes outside B.1.351/B.1.1.7 mutations.

The protocol was immunoSEQ multiplex PCR, while the TCRdb copy is restricted to in-frame clones and leaves out a portion. The data show about 130,000 clones, with roughly 87% seen just once and 1.5% held by the top ten. This material consisted of peripheral blood, taken on day 0 of AZD1222 vaccination. The chain has TRBV27 and TRBJ1-6, with TRBD1 matching 7 bases. The receptor was derived from an adult in good health. In DNA form, the CDR3 reads TGTGCCAGCAGTTTACGACAGGGTACCTATAATTCACCCCTCCACTTT. Its protein is CASSLRQGTYNSPLHF.